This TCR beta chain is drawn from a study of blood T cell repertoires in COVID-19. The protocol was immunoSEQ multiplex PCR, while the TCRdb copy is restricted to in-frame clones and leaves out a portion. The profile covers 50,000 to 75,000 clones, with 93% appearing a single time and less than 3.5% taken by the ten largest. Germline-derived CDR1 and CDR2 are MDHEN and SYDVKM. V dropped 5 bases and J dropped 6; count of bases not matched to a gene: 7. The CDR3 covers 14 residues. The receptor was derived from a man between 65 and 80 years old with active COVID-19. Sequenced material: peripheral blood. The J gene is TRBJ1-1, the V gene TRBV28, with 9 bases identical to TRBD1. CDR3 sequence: CASSRGQGRSEAFF. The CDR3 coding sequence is TGTGCCAGCAGTCGAGGACAGGGGAGATCTGAAGCTTTCTTT.